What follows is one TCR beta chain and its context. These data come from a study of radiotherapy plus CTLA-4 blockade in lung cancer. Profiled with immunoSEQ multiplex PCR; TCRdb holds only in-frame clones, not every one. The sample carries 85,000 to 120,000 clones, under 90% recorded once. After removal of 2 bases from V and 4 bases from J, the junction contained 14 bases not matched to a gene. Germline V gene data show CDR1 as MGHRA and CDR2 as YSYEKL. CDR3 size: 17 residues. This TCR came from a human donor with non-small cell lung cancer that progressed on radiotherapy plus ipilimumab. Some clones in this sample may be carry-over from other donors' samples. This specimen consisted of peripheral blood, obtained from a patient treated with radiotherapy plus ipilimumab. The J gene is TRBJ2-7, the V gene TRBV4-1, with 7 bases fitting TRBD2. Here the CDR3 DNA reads TGCGCCAGCAGCCAATTTTTCTCCGTGCCTAGCGGTTACGAGCAGTACTTC. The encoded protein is CASSQFFSVPSGYEQYF.